This T cell receptor (beta chain) was sequenced in a study of T-cell reconstitution after alpha-beta-depleted transplantation in children. Preparation of the TCRbeta library involved a method that used unique molecular identifiers. TCRdb itself ran the PCR reads through MiXCR, one entry per CDR3 protein. The top ten hold roughly 5% of the sample, which has about 830,000 distinct CDR3 sequences, roughly 15% seen once. The V gene's germline CDR1 is PRHDT and CDR2 FYEKMQ (reference sequence). V lost 1 base, J lost 5 bases, and 14 bases lay in between. The CDR3 is 15 residues long. The receptor was derived from a male patient between 5 and 17 years old who had a stem cell transplant for acute lymphoblastic leukemia, so the T cells may come from the graft donor. Sample: PBMCs, mostly from graft donor cells, taken 360 days after TCRalphabeta/CD19-depleted stem cell transplant. The rearrangement joins TRBV13 to TRBJ1-2; D unclear. The CDR3 DNA follows: TGTGCCAGCAGCTTAGACTGGGAACGGACTTATGGCTACACCTTC. It encodes CASSLDWERTYGYTF.